A selection of T cell receptor beta chains follows, all from one sample in a study of blood T cell repertoires in COVID-19. Some clones are missing from TCRdb's copy, which holds only in-frame ones; the method was immunoSEQ multiplex PCR. This sample yields roughly 280,000 clones, of which 88% are seen a single time; about 11% belongs to the top ten. Sequencing input: peripheral blood. The receptors stem from a woman aged 25 to 45 with COVID-19, enrolled during active disease. Both conserved end residues are part of each CDR3. The D gene is left open where the match is weak. Not all rows give a size; the values are once, few, many and, for expanded clones, a class.

TGTGCCAGCAGTGAAGCTACCCGGGGGGTTGAAGCTTTCTTT,CASSEATRGVEAFF,-,TRBV2,TRBJ1-1,-
TGTGCCAGCAGTTGGGGGGAAATTAGCACAGATACGCAGTATTTT,CASSWGEISTDTQYF,-,TRBV6-2/TRBV6-3,TRBJ2-3,-
TGTGCCAGCACCGAAGGATGGGGGCGCTCCTACGAGCAGTACTTC,CASTEGWGRSYEQYF,-,TRBV6-5,TRBJ2-7,-
TGTGCCAGCAGGCGCGCACTAGCGGGACCCACAGATACGCAGTATTTT,CASRRALAGPTDTQYF,-,TRBV2,TRBJ2-3,TRBD2
TGTGCCAGCATTCAACAGGGTGTGTCCCAGCATTTT,CASIQQGVSQHF,-,TRBV28,TRBJ1-5,-
TGCGCCAGCAGCCGCGGACAGGGGGAAAACACCATATATTTT,CASSRGQGENTIYF,-,TRBV5-1,TRBJ1-3,TRBD1
TGTGCCAGCAGCCCACTCCTCGGGAGTGCCTACGAGCAGTACTTC,CASSPLLGSAYEQYF,few,TRBV5-4,TRBJ2-7,-
TGTGCCAGCAGCTTTTTTTGGCAAACGAACACCGGGGAGCTGTTTTTT,CASSFFWQTNTGELFF,-,TRBV11-2,TRBJ2-2,-
TGTGCCAGTGGGGGTGCTAGCGCCCCGGGGAATGAGCAGTTCTTC,CASGGASAPGNEQFF,-,TRBV28,TRBJ2-1,-
TGTGCCAGCAGCTTACTCCTGGGCGGGAGCTACAATGAGCAGTTCTTC,CASSLLLGGSYNEQFF,-,TRBV13,TRBJ2-1,TRBD2
TGCAGCGTTGTGATTGGAGCAGATACGCAGTATTTT,CSVVIGADTQYF,-,TRBV29-1,TRBJ2-3,-
TGTGCCAGCAGTCTCCAGGGACTAGCGGGAGTCACTGAGCAGTTCTTC,CASSLQGLAGVTEQFF,-,TRBV28,TRBJ2-1,TRBD2
TGTGCCAGCAGTTACTCGAACGGGTATAATTCACCCCTCCACTTT,CASSYSNGYNSPLHF,-,TRBV6-5,TRBJ1-6,-
TGTGCCAGCAGCTTGCTGTGGCAGATGAACACCGGGGAGCTGTTTTTT,CASSLLWQMNTGELFF,-,TRBV5-5,TRBJ2-2,-
TGTGCCTGGAGTTCGCGACAGGGGGCAGCCTACGAGCAGTACTTC,CAWSSRQGAAYEQYF,-,TRBV30,TRBJ2-7,TRBD1
TGTGCCAGCAGCGTAGCTACGGGGCAGGGGGACGACATTCAGTACTTC,CASSVATGQGDDIQYF,-,TRBV9,TRBJ2-4,TRBD1
TGTGCCAGCAGCTCCCGGGGGTTGGAGGGCAATGAGCAGTTCTTC,CASSSRGLEGNEQFF,-,TRBV7-3,TRBJ2-1,-
TGTGCCACCCGAGGGAGGGGCTACGAGCAGTACTTC,CATRGRGYEQYF,-,TRBV27,TRBJ2-7,TRBD2
TGTGCCAGCAGCTACCTTGGCCCCCGGAAATGGAGGCCCCAGCATTTT,CASSYLGPRKWRPQHF,-,TRBV5-6,TRBJ1-5,-
TGTGCCTGGAGTTTCCGGGACAGGGGCTTCGACGAGCAGTACTTC,CAWSFRDRGFDEQYF,few,TRBV30,TRBJ2-7,TRBD1
TGCGCCAGCAGTGATTCAGCGGGAGGCAAGCAGTTCTTC,CASSDSAGGKQFF,-,TRBV10-1,TRBJ2-1,TRBD2
TGTGCCAGCAGCTCTAGCGGGATGGGAACCGGGGAGCTGTTTTTT,CASSSSGMGTGELFF,-,TRBV7-9,TRBJ2-2,TRBD2
TGTGCCAGCAGCACGGGGGACAGGGCGACTGAAGCTTTCTTT,CASSTGDRATEAFF,-,TRBV7-2,TRBJ1-1,TRBD1
TGTGCCAGCAGTTTTACTGCCCCGGAGGGAATCGAATCCTACGAGCAGTACTTC,CASSFTAPEGIESYEQYF,-,TRBV7-6,TRBJ2-7,-
TGTGCCAGCAGTCGGTCAGGAATTGAGCAGTTCTTC,CASSRSGIEQFF,-,TRBV12-3/TRBV12-4,TRBJ2-1,-
TGCGCCAGCAGCGGATCCGGGACTAGCGGATACGAGCAGTACTTC,CASSGSGTSGYEQYF,-,TRBV5-1,TRBJ2-7,TRBD2
TGTGCCAGCAGCCCCCATACGGGGGGGAACACTGAAGCTTTCTTT,CASSPHTGGNTEAFF,-,TRBV11-2,TRBJ1-1,-
TGTGCCAGCAGCAAAAACGACAGGAGGAACACCGGGGAGCTGTTTTTT,CASSKNDRRNTGELFF,-,TRBV21-1,TRBJ2-2,-
TGCGCCAGCAGTGAGGTAGTTTCACCCCTCCACTTT,CASSEVVSPLHF,-,TRBV10-2,TRBJ1-6,-
TGTGCCTGGACGAGGTATGGGAGGGCCACGCAGTATTTT,CAWTRYGRATQYF,once,TRBV30,TRBJ2-3,TRBD2
TGCGCCAGCAGCCACGGGACTAACTATGGCTACACCTTC,CASSHGTNYGYTF,-,TRBV10-1,TRBJ1-2,-
TGTGCCAGCAGCTTGTGGGACAGGGGGAGCACCGGGGAGCTGTTTTTT,CASSLWDRGSTGELFF,-,TRBV5-4,TRBJ2-2,TRBD1
TGTGCCAGCAGCTTGCGGGGGGTGAATGGCTACACCTTC,CASSLRGVNGYTF,-,TRBV5-6,TRBJ1-2,-
TGTGCCAGCAGCTTGATGGCAGCCAGGGGGACCCAGTACTTC,CASSLMAARGTQYF,-,TRBV5-6,TRBJ2-5,-
TGTGCCTGGAGTGAGCAGGGGTCCGAGCAGTACTTC,CAWSEQGSEQYF,-,TRBV30,TRBJ2-7,-
TGTGCCAGCAGCTTAGCTATCCGGGCCTACAATGAGCAGTTCTTC,CASSLAIRAYNEQFF,few,TRBV7-2,TRBJ2-1,-
TGTGCCAGCAGTGGCCGGACAGGGACCTACGAGCAGTACTTC,CASSGRTGTYEQYF,-,TRBV2,TRBJ2-7,TRBD1
TGTGCCAGTAGTCTTCGATGGACAGGTAGCAATCAGCCCCAGCATTTT,CASSLRWTGSNQPQHF,once,TRBV19,TRBJ1-5,TRBD1
TGTGCCAGCAGTTTAAGGGGGGGAAACACCATATATTTT,CASSLRGGNTIYF,-,TRBV28,TRBJ1-3,-
TGCGCCAGCAGCCCGCCGAAGACATACAATGAGCAGTTCTTC,CASSPPKTYNEQFF,-,TRBV4-1,TRBJ2-1,-
TGTGCCAGTAGTATTTGGAGGGCGAGCAATCAGCCCCAGCATTTT,CASSIWRASNQPQHF,-,TRBV19,TRBJ1-5,-
TGTGCCAGCAGTTTTGTTCGGGGCTACGAGCAGTACTTC,CASSFVRGYEQYF,-,TRBV28,TRBJ2-7,-
TGTGCCACCAGTGAACCTGACAGGGAAGAGACCCAGTACTTC,CATSEPDREETQYF,once,TRBV24-1,TRBJ2-5,TRBD1
TGTGCCAGCTCATTTCCCGGGACTACTAATGAAAAACTGTTTTTT,CASSFPGTTNEKLFF,-,TRBV18,TRBJ1-4,-
TGTGCCAGCTCAACGGGACAGGGGTACGAGCAGTACTTC,CASSTGQGYEQYF,-,TRBV10-3,TRBJ2-7,TRBD1
TGTGCCAGCAGGACCACCGGGGGTCGGGGAGAGACCCAGTACTTC,CASRTTGGRGETQYF,-,TRBV6-5,TRBJ2-5,-
TGTGCCAGCAGCCCTCGAGTAATAACCCGGGACAGGCAGGGGCGCAATGAGCAGTTCTTC,CASSPRVITRDRQGRNEQFF,-,TRBV9,TRBJ2-1,TRBD1
TGTGCCAGTAACAAAAAAATCTACAATGAGCAGTTCTTC,CASNKKIYNEQFF,-,TRBV2,TRBJ2-1,-
TGTGCCAGTAGTCAGGCTAACTATGGCTACACCTTC,CASSQANYGYTF,-,TRBV19,TRBJ1-2,-
TGCGCCAGCAGCTTGGGAGGGGGCGGATTTGAGACCCAGTACTTC,CASSLGGGGFETQYF,-,TRBV5-1,TRBJ2-5,TRBD1
TGTGCCAGCAGGACTAGCGGGAGGGCCGGGGAGACCCAGTACTTC,CASRTSGRAGETQYF,-,TRBV7-3,TRBJ2-5,TRBD2
TGTGCCAGCAGTTTCGGGGACACCAGCGAGCAGTACTTC,CASSFGDTSEQYF,-,TRBV27,TRBJ2-7,-